This T cell receptor (beta chain) is from a study of T-cell reconstitution after alpha-beta-depleted transplantation in children. This clonotype has a handful of counts. Preparing the TCRbeta library involved the use of unique molecular identifiers. Via MiXCR, TCRdb re-called the PCR reads, giving one row per CDR3 protein. The sample consists of roughly 100,000 distinct CDR3 sequences, 5% to 6% of them appearing once. The germline V and J ends were trimmed by 2 bases and 4 bases, with 15 bases remaining between them. The germline gives CDR1 KGHSH, CDR2 LQKENI. This CDR3 has 15 residues. The sample here was PBMCs, mostly from graft donor cells, taken 60 days after TCRalphabeta/CD19-depleted stem cell transplant. The V gene is TRBV18, the J gene TRBJ2-7; TRBD2 might be the D (6 bases). This sequence was found in a female patient aged 2 to 10 who had a stem cell transplant for Fanconi anemia, so the T cells may come from the graft donor. The CDR3 DNA reads TGTGCCAGCTCACCAGAGTACGCGGGGCTATACGAGCAGTACTTC. This encodes CASSPEYAGLYEQYF.